A selection of T cell receptor beta chains follows, all from one sample in a study of control samples from healthy donors and cancer patients. TCRdb keeps only in-frame clones here, not all; method: immunoSEQ multiplex PCR. Of 180,000 or so clones listed, 91% are singletons. The specimen was blood. Every receptor here comes from a woman aged 25 to 39 in good health. The conserved cysteine and the conserved F or W are not part of the CDR3 here.

>TRBV5-1|TRBJ2-2
ASSLGDTGELF
>TRBV6-2/TRBV6-3|TRBJ2-7
ASSYSVFGAYEQY
>TRBV6-6|TRBJ1-2
ASSSDTGGGYT
>TRBV30|TRBJ2-3
AWAYASTDTQY
>TRBV11-2|TRBJ2-1
ASSLDLLAGANEQF
>TRBV5-1|TRBJ2-1
ASSRNYNEQF
>TRBV19|TRBJ2-4
ASSIDMRQLAKNIQY
>TRBV5-1|TRBJ1-2
ASSLEQVGYGYT
>TRBV7-9|TRBJ2-3
ASSPDRGGDTQY
>TRBV28|TRBJ1-2
ASSFSGAAEGYT
>TRBV21-1|TRBJ2-3
ASSRGGPTSGRTDTQY
>TRBV18|TRBJ2-1
ASSRTGVYNEQF
>TRBV19|TRBJ2-3
ASSIWTGTDTQY
>TRBV12-3/TRBV12-4|TRBJ1-4
ASSLGWGEKLF
>TRBV18|TRBJ1-1
ASSPQGTEAF
>TRBV18|TRBJ1-4
ASSPPWEGTEKLF
>TRBV7-9|TRBJ1-2
ASSHMSGENYGYT
>TRBV25-1|TRBJ2-7
ASSDYSYEQY
>TRBV4-1|TRBJ2-2
ASSSLLAGVNTGELF
>TRBV6-5|TRBJ2-7
ASRSSGRNYEQY
>TRBV7-3|TRBJ2-1
ASSFGTSGHNEQF
>TRBV15|TRBJ2-3
ATSRGGGRSTDTQY
>TRBV28|TRBJ2-3
ASSPGGKTTDTQY
>TRBV6-5|TRBJ1-3
ASRQTSSGNTIY
>TRBV29-1|TRBJ1-5
SVGEGYSNQPQH
>TRBV18|TRBJ1-3
ASSPGDSGNTIY
>TRBV6-1|TRBJ2-2
ASSERGGFGELF
>TRBV4-3|TRBJ2-1
ASSQEGAGGDEQF
>TRBV4-1|TRBJ1-6
ASSPIGRHYNSPLH
>TRBV2|TRBJ2-1
ASSEEVLDEQF
>TRBV19|TRBJ1-2
ASMTGGNYGYT
>TRBV6-6|TRBJ2-3
ASSYSGSTDTQY
>TRBV25-1|TRBJ2-7
ASSESQGARYEQY
>TRBV12-3/TRBV12-4|TRBJ1-5
ASRGQNNQPQH
>TRBV28|TRBJ2-2
ASSLARLAANTGELF
>TRBV29-1|TRBJ2-1
SVGPAAPYNEQF
>TRBV7-8|TRBJ2-5
ASSFSSGEETQY
>TRBV19|TRBJ1-5
ASSNIYSNQPQH
>TRBV7-2|TRBJ2-3
ASSSRTSGTSTDTQY
>TRBV5-5|TRBJ1-4
ASSLRGSQRTNEKLF
>TRBV6-5|TRBJ2-7
ASSYSVLGGSYEQY
>TRBV4-3|TRBJ1-2
ASSHDRGSDGYT
>TRBV4-1|TRBJ2-7
ASSQGLAGIYEQY
>TRBV3-1/TRBV3-2|TRBJ2-1
ASSQVGTSSYNEQF
>TRBV13|TRBJ1-2
ASSPGSYGYT
>TRBV3-1/TRBV3-2|TRBJ1-3
ASSPRDRYSGNTIY
>TRBV6-6|TRBJ1-1
ASSYSGVTEAF